The rows below give T cell receptor beta chains drawn from one sample of a study of patients and donors after allogeneic stem cell transplantation. TCRdb reanalysed the RT-PCR reads using MiXCR and keeps one entry per CDR3 protein. The sample has about 200,000 distinct CDR3 sequences; around two fifths are singletons. Sequences were obtained from blood, either unsorted or a sorted T cell fraction (not recorded which). The source is a human donor who was either an allogeneic HSCT recipient or a stem cell or donor lymphocyte infusion donor (not recorded which). It is not recorded whose cells these are; they may come from a transplant donor. The CDR3 runs from the conserved cysteine through the conserved F or W. D genes are given only for firm matches. Expanded clones are given a class, and other clones once, few, many or no size at all.

V	D	size	J	DNA	CDR3
TRBV7-9	NA	few	TRBJ1-1	TGTGCCAGCAGCTTAGTCTCTAGTGTAGGTGAAGCTTTCTTT	CASSLVSSVGEAFF
TRBV20-1	NA	NA	TRBJ1-4	TGCAGTGCTCACACAAATGAAAAACTGTTTTTT	CSAHTNEKLFF
TRBV27	NA	NA	TRBJ2-3	TGTGCCAGCGGTCCACTGAGGAAGCATCAAGCAGGAGATACGCAGTATTTT	CASGPLRKHQAGDTQYF
TRBV12-3/TRBV12-4	NA	few	TRBJ1-2	TGTGCCAGCAGTTTCTCCGCGGCAGCTACTACGGGGGCCTATGGCTACACCTTC	CASSFSAAATTGAYGYTF
TRBV7-8	TRBD1	NA	TRBJ1-1	TGTGCCAGCAGCTTGAATGACAGGGCTGATGAAGCTTTCTTT	CASSLNDRADEAFF
TRBV7-2	NA	NA	TRBJ2-1	TGTGCCAGCAGCTTAGCGGGGAAGCCCAACAATGAGCAGTTCTTC	CASSLAGKPNNEQFF
TRBV7-2	NA	NA	TRBJ1-2	TGTGCCAGCAGCTTAGGGGACCGGGGGGATGGCTACACCTTC	CASSLGDRGDGYTF
TRBV9	NA	NA	TRBJ1-2	TGTGCCAGCAGCGTAGAGGGGAGAAACTATGGCTACACCTTC	CASSVEGRNYGYTF
TRBV30	NA	once	TRBJ1-1	TGTGCCTGGAATGGAGGACGGAACACTGAAGCTTTCTTT	CAWNGGRNTEAFF
TRBV11-3	NA	once	TRBJ2-1	TGTGCCAGCAGCTTAGCGACGGGACTGGACTACAATGAGCAGTTCTTC	CASSLATGLDYNEQFF
TRBV12-3/TRBV12-4	NA	many	TRBJ1-1	TGTGCCAGCAGTCGCAAGGGAATCGGACGGATGAACACTGAAGCTTTCTTT	CASSRKGIGRMNTEAFF
TRBV28	NA	NA	TRBJ2-1	TGTGCCTCTCGGATGGGCAACAATGAGCAGTTCTTC	CASRMGNNEQFF
TRBV24-1	NA	NA	TRBJ2-5	TGTGCCACCAGTGATTTGAGAACAGAAGAGACCCAGTACTTC	CATSDLRTEETQYF
TRBV11-2	TRBD2	NA	TRBJ2-1	TGTGCCAGCAGCTTAGACTCGGGGGCGGGAGGACCTTACAATGAGCAGTTCTTC	CASSLDSGAGGPYNEQFF
TRBV5-1	NA	few	TRBJ2-1	TGCGCCAGCAGCCCACTAGAATCTATCAATGAGCAGTTCTTC	CASSPLESINEQFF
TRBV6-6	NA	few	TRBJ1-2	TGTGCCAGCAGTTACAGGCGGCGGATTATAGACGGCTACACCTTC	CASSYRRRIIDGYTF
TRBV20-1	NA	NA	TRBJ1-2	TGCAGTGCTAGATCGCCAGGGAGTGGCTACACCTTC	CSARSPGSGYTF
TRBV6-2/TRBV6-3	TRBD2	NA	TRBJ2-2	TGTGCCAGCAGACCTCATACTAGCGGCTTGAACACCGGGGAGCTGTTTTTT	CASRPHTSGLNTGELFF
TRBV6-1	NA	few	TRBJ1-6	TGTGCCAGCAAGGAGGACAGCTTGTATAATTCACCCCTCCACTTT	CASKEDSLYNSPLHF
TRBV6-2/TRBV6-3	NA	few	TRBJ1-6	TGTGCCAGCAGTTACTCGACGGAGAATTCACCCCTCCACTTT	CASSYSTENSPLHF
TRBV24-1	NA	few	TRBJ2-5	TGTGCCACCAGTGACGGCCCTGCACTGCGAGAGACCCAGTACTTC	CATSDGPALRETQYF
TRBV28	NA	once	TRBJ2-5	TGTGCCAGCTCTCTTCCCGGGGGAGGAGAGACCCAGTACTTC	CASSLPGGGETQYF
TRBV12-3/TRBV12-4	TRBD1	NA	TRBJ2-3	TGTGCCAGCAGCCTAGGACAGGGGGTAATAGATACGCAGTATTTT	CASSLGQGVIDTQYF
TRBV6-2/TRBV6-3	NA	few	TRBJ2-7	TGTGCCAGCAGCTCCCCAGCGGCTGAGGGCTACGAGCAGTACTTC	CASSSPAAEGYEQYF
TRBV2	NA	NA	TRBJ2-7	TGTGCCAGCAGTGATCCGGGACTCAACTACGAGCAGTACTTC	CASSDPGLNYEQYF
TRBV9	NA	many	TRBJ1-1	TGTGCCAGCAGCGCGTTTGGGGATTCCCCTGAAGCTTTCTTT	CASSAFGDSPEAFF
TRBV3-1	NA	few	TRBJ1-4	TGTGCCAGCAGCCAAACCCGTGAAAAACTGTTTTTT	CASSQTREKLFF
TRBV4-1	NA	NA	TRBJ1-5	TGCGCCAGCAGCCTACTGTGGGGGGCTGGTCAGCCCCAGCATTTT	CASSLLWGAGQPQHF
TRBV20-1	NA	NA	TRBJ2-2	TGCAGTGCTAGGAGGGACGGAGCCACCGGGGAGCTGTTTTTT	CSARRDGATGELFF
TRBV28	NA	NA	TRBJ2-1	TGTGCCAGCAGTCCCCCCTCAGAGACCAATGAGCAGTTCTTC	CASSPPSETNEQFF
TRBV7-9	NA	NA	TRBJ2-3	TGTGCCAGCAGCCCACCGGGACGGCTAACGCAGTATTTT	CASSPPGRLTQYF
TRBV3-1	NA	NA	TRBJ2-7	TGTGCCAGCAGCCCGGCCCCCGGGCCTTACGAGCAGTACTTC	CASSPAPGPYEQYF
TRBV4-1	TRBD1	few	TRBJ1-5	TGCGCCAGCAGCCAAGATGCGACAGGGGCGTACAATCAGCCCCAGCATTTT	CASSQDATGAYNQPQHF
TRBV6-5	TRBD1	NA	TRBJ2-2	TGTGCCAGCTTTAGACCCGGGACAGGGGGCTACACCGGGGAGCTGTTTTTT	CASFRPGTGGYTGELFF
TRBV20-1	TRBD2	once	TRBJ2-1	TGCAGTGCCCCGAATCCCGCGAGCGGGACTAGCTCCTACAATGAGCAGTTCTTC	CSAPNPASGTSSYNEQFF
TRBV5-1	TRBD2	NA	TRBJ2-7	TGCGCCAGCAGCCCCGTTAACCGCGGGAGTAACGAGCAGTACTTC	CASSPVNRGSNEQYF
TRBV11-2	NA	few	TRBJ2-1	TGTGCCAGCAGCTTAGGGCTAGCGTTTTACAATGAGCAGTTCTTC	CASSLGLAFYNEQFF
TRBV6-2/TRBV6-3	TRBD2	NA	TRBJ2-1	TGTGCCAGCAGTTACAGTCCCGGGAGGGGGTCCTACAATGAGCAGTTCTTC	CASSYSPGRGSYNEQFF
TRBV12-3/TRBV12-4	NA	NA	TRBJ1-4	TGTGCCAGCAGGGACTGGAGGGGCCTTAATGAAAAACTGTTTTTT	CASRDWRGLNEKLFF
TRBV18	NA	few	TRBJ1-2	TGTGCCAGCTTCCACGGGCCGACAGGAGGATATGGCTACACCTTC	CASFHGPTGGYGYTF
TRBV30	NA	NA	TRBJ2-1	TGTGCCTGGAGTGTAAGGAGATACTACAATGAGCAGTTCTTC	CAWSVRRYYNEQFF
TRBV7-9	NA	few	TRBJ2-1	TGTGCCATCGGTACCTCCTACAATGAGCAGTTCTTC	CAIGTSYNEQFF
TRBV13	NA	NA	TRBJ1-6	TGTGCCAGCAGCTTACAAACTTCCAATTCACCCCTCCACTTT	CASSLQTSNSPLHF
TRBV12-3/TRBV12-4	TRBD1	NA	TRBJ2-5	TGTGCCAGCAGACCCGGGACAGGGGGCTTAGAGACCCAGTACTTC	CASRPGTGGLETQYF
TRBV5-1	NA	NA	TRBJ2-2	TGCGCCAGCACCCCCGGGACTGCCGCCGGGGAGCTGTTTTTT	CASTPGTAAGELFF
TRBV6-6	TRBD2	once	TRBJ2-1	TGTGCCAGCAGCCCCGGGACTAGCGGACTTGAGCAGTTCTTC	CASSPGTSGLEQFF
TRBV27	NA	NA	TRBJ2-7	TGTGCCAGCAGTTGGAGGTCTAAGGATTTTTTAACCTACGAGCAGTACTTC	CASSWRSKDFLTYEQYF
TRBV6-2/TRBV6-3	NA	NA	TRBJ2-7	TGTGCCAGCAGCCTACAAAGGGAAGGTTCCTACGAGCAGTACTTC	CASSLQREGSYEQYF